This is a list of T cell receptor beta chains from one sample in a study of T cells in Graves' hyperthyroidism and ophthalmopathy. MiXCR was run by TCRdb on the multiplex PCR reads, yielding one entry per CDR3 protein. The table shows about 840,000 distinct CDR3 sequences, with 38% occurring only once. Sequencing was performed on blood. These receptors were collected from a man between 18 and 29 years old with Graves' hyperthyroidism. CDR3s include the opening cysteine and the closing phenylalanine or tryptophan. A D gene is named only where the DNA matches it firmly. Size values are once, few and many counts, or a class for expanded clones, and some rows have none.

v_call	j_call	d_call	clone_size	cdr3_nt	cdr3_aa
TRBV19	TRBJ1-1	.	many	TGTGCCAGTAGCACCGGGCCTGAAGCTTTCTTT	CASSTGPEAFF
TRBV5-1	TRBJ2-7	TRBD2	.	TGCGCCAGCAGCCCTTTCGGGAGGGGAGATGGGCAGTACTTC	CASSPFGRGDGQYF
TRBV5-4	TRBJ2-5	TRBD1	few	TGTGCCAGCAGCTTGGAGCCGACAGGGGAGACCCAGTACTTC	CASSLEPTGETQYF
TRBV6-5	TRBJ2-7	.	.	TGTGCCAGCAGTTACCCATTGGACAGCCCTTTC	CASSYPLDSPF
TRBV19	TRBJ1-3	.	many	TGTGCCAGTAGTATAGGACGGGGAAACACCATATATTTT	CASSIGRGNTIYF
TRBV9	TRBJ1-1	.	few	TGTGCCAGCAGTGAATTACAGAGCATGAACACTGAAGCTTTCTTT	CASSELQSMNTEAFF
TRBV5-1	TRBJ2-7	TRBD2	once	TGTGCCAACAGCTTACTACTAGCGGGCTCCTACGAGCAGTACTTC	CANSLLLAGSYEQYF
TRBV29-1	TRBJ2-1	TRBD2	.	TGCAGCGTTTCAGCGGGAGGGCCTTGGAGTGAGCAGTTCTTC	CSVSAGGPWSEQFF
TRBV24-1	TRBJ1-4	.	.	TGTGCCACCAGTGCTACAGGTGAAAAACTGTTTTTT	CATSATGEKLFF
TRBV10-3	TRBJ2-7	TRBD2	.	TGTGCCATCAGGGCTAGCGGGACAGCCTACGAGCAGTACTTC	CAIRASGTAYEQYF
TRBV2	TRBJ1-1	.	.	TGTGTCAGCAGTTACGGCGAGAACACTGAAGCTTTCTTT	CVSSYGENTEAFF
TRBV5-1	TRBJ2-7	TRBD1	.	TGCGCCAGCAGCGCTGGGACAGCTCGCTACGAGCAGTACTTC	CASSAGTARYEQYF
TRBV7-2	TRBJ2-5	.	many	TGTGCCAGCAGCATTTCCTTGGAGACCCAGTACTTC	CASSISLETQYF
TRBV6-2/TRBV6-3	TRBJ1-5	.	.	TGTGCCAGCAGTAAGGGGAGTTACGGAGGACAGCCCCAGCATTTT	CASSKGSYGGQPQHF
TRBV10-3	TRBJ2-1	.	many	TGTGCCATCAGGGCAGGGGCAGGAGCACACAATGAGCAGTTCTTC	CAIRAGAGAHNEQFF
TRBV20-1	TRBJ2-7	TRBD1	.	TGCAGTGCTTTCGACAGGGGCCTCTCCTACGAGCAGTGCTTC	CSAFDRGLSYEQCF
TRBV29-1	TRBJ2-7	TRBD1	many	TGCAGCGTCACAGGGGTTACCGACGAGCAGTACTTC	CSVTGVTDEQYF
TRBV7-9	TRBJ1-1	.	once	TGTGCCAGCAGCATGGACGTCCGAGCTTCCTTT	CASSMDVRASF
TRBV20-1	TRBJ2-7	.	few	TGCAGTGCTAGTAGTACCTTCTCCTACGAGCAGTACTTC	CSASSTFSYEQYF
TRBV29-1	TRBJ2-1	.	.	TGCAGCGTTGAAGGGCTGAGGGGCAATGAGCAGTTCTTC	CSVEGLRGNEQFF
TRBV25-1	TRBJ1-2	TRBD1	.	TGTGCCAGCAGCGCGACAGGGGGCGTAGGGTATGGCTACACCTTC	CASSATGGVGYGYTF
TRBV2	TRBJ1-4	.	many	TGTGCCAGCAAGGCTGGCGAAAAACTGTTTTTT	CASKAGEKLFF
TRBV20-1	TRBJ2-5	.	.	TGCAGTGCTGGGGAGGACTCAGAGACCCAGTACTTC	CSAGEDSETQYF
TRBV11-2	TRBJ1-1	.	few	TGTGCCAGCAGCTTGTGGACGGCAGGGGATGGGAACACTGAAGCTTTCTTT	CASSLWTAGDGNTEAFF
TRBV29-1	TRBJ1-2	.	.	TGCAGCGTTGAAGGGGGGCCCACTGGAAACACCTTC	CSVEGGPTGNTF
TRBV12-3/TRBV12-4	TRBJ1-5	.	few	TGTGCCAGCAGTTGGGGCCATAGCAATCAGCCCCAGCATTTT	CASSWGHSNQPQHF
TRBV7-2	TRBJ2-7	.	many	TGTGCCAGCAGCTTAGCGGAATACTCCTACGAGCAGTACTTC	CASSLAEYSYEQYF
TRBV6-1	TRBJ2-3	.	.	TGTGCCAGCAGTAGCAACGGAGACCTGAGCACAGATACGCAGTATTTT	CASSSNGDLSTDTQYF
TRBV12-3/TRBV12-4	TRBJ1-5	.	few	TGTGCCGGGGGGGGAGACAATCAGCCCCAGCATTTT	CAGGGDNQPQHF
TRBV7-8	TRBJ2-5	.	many	TGTGCCAGCAGTTTGTCCAGGGGCCGAGAGACCCAGTACTTC	CASSLSRGRETQYF
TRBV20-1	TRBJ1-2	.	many	TGCAGTGCTATAGCACAGCTCACTAACTATGGCTACACCTTC	CSAIAQLTNYGYTF
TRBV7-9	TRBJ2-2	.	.	TGTGCCAGCAGCTTTCCGGGACTCGAAACCGGGGAGCTGTTTTTT	CASSFPGLETGELFF
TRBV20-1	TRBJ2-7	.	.	TGCAGTGCCTACTCCGTAGTGGACTCCTACGAGCAGTACTTC	CSAYSVVDSYEQYF
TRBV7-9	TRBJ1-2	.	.	TGTGCCAGCAGGACGACTAGCGGGTACACCTTC	CASRTTSGYTF
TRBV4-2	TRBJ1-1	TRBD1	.	TGTGCCAGCAGCCAAGATGACGACAGGGAGGAAGCTTTCTTT	CASSQDDDREEAFF
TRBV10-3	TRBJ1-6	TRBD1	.	TGTGCCATCAGCAATCAGGGGGATTCACCCCTCCACTTT	CAISNQGDSPLHF
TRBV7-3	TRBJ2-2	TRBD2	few	TGTGCCAGCAGAGTAGCGGGAGGGACCGGGGAGCTGTTTTTT	CASRVAGGTGELFF
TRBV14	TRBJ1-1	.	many	TGTGCCAGCCAGCGGGACATGAACACTGAAGCTTTCTTT	CASQRDMNTEAFF
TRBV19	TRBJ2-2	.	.	TGTGCCAGTAGTATAGAGGGCCAGACCGGGGAGCTGTTTTTT	CASSIEGQTGELFF
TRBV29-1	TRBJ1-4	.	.	TGCAGCGTTGATGGTTCCGGGGATGTAGGAGAAAAACTGTTTTTT	CSVDGSGDVGEKLFF
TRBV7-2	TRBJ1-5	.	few	TGTGCCAGCAGCTTAGGAGGGAGGAGCCCTAGCAATCAGCCCCAGCATTTT	CASSLGGRSPSNQPQHF
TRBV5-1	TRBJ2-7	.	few	TGCGCCAGCAGCTTTGACGGGCCGACATACGAGCAGTACTTC	CASSFDGPTYEQYF
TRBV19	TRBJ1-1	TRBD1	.	TGTGCCACCTTACCTGGGGACAGGGGGAACACTGAAGCTTTCTTT	CATLPGDRGNTEAFF
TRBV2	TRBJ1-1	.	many	TGTGCCAGCAGTGAAAGCAGTATGAACACTGAAGCTTTCTTT	CASSESSMNTEAFF
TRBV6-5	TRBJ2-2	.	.	TGTGCCAGCAGTTACTCGGGCGGGGAGCATATCAACACCGGGGAGCTGTTTTTT	CASSYSGGEHINTGELFF
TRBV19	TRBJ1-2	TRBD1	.	TGTGCCAGTAGTAGACGGACAGGGGGGGAATATGGCTACACCTTC	CASSRRTGGEYGYTF
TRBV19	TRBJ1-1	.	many	TGTGCCAGTAGGACAGAGATTACGGGTGAAGCTTTCTTT	CASRTEITGEAFF
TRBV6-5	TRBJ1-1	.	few	TGTGCCAGCAGTAGACCTCGGACGGTACACACTGAAGCTTTCTTT	CASSRPRTVHTEAFF
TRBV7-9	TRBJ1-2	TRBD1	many	TGTGCCAGCAGCTTAACAGGGGACTATGGCTACACCTTC	CASSLTGDYGYTF
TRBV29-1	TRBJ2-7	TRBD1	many	TGCAGCGTTGAAGGGGACAGGGGGCGGGAGCAGTACTTC	CSVEGDRGREQYF
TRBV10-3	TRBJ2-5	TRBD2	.	TGTGCCATCAGTGATACTAGCGGGTTCGATCGTGGGACCCAGTACTTC	CAISDTSGFDRGTQYF
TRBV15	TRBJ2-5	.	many	TGTGCCACCAGCAGCGCCCGACTCTCGGGTGAGACCCAGTACTTC	CATSSARLSGETQYF
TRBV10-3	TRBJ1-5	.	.	TGTGCTAGGGGAGGGGGGAGTAGAGGCAATCAGCCCCAGCATTTT	CARGGGSRGNQPQHF
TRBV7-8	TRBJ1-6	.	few	TGTGCCAGCAATCGGGGGGGGGATAATTCACCCCTCCACTTT	CASNRGGDNSPLHF
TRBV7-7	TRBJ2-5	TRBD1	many	TGTGCTAGCAGCTTAGGGGTCGGGACAGGCCTCCAAGAGACCCAGTACTTC	CASSLGVGTGLQETQYF
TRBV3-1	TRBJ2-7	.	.	TGTGCCAGCAGCCAAGTGAAGGGGGTCGTCGAGCAGTACTTC	CASSQVKGVVEQYF
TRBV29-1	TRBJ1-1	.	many	TGCAGCGTTGTACTGGCTGATGAAGCTTTCTTT	CSVVLADEAFF
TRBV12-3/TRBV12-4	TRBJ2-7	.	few	TGTGCCAGCAGTTCCGATAGTCCTCCAGCCTACGAGCAGTACTTC	CASSSDSPPAYEQYF